This T cell receptor beta chain was sequenced for a study of blood T cell repertoires in COVID-19. TCRdb's copy holds only in-frame clones and misses some; the assay was immunoSEQ multiplex PCR. The data show 200,000 to 300,000 clones, with roughly 80% seen just once and around 6.5% held by the top ten. Germline V gene data show CDR1 as LGHDT and CDR2 as YNNKEL (reference sequence). The CDR3 runs to 11 residues. Trimming removed 8 bases from V and 12 bases from J; junction bases left unmatched: 8. The sequenced sample consisted of peripheral blood. This clonotype was obtained from a woman in her fifties or sixties with active or convalescent COVID-19. This sequence joins TRBV3-1 (or the pseudogene TRBV3-2) and TRBJ2-3, with 7 bases fitting TRBD1. CDR3 sequence reads: CASERQGAQYF. Here the CDR3 DNA reads TGTGCCAGCGAGCGACAGGGCGCCCAGTATTTT.